Sequencing of this T cell receptor (beta chain) was carried out in a study of CD8+CD57+ T cells in acquired aplastic anemia. Turning to the study itself: Sorted CD4+ and CD8+ cell DNA averaged around 3 ug.

TCR beta VDJ and CDR3 profiles were obtained from a genomic DNA template. TCRdb re-derived calls from the reads in MiXCR, one entry per CDR3 protein. The table has 190,000 or so distinct CDR3 sequences, about half seen once. Findings and caveats of the study: Shared by patients and controls, some 29 CD8+ CDR3s were abundant in patients. CD8+ Simpson's diversity showed no significant patient-control difference.

The CDR3 covers 14 residues. The V end was cut by 1 base, the J end by 0 bases, with 5 bases between. CDR1 is SNHLY, CDR2 FYNNEI, per germline. An expansion of CD8+CD57+ cells by flow cytometry had been shown in patients chosen for sequencing. As for this clonotype: The antigen remains unidentified.

The receptor comes from a human donor with aplastic anemia. The chain recombines TRBV2 with TRBJ2-3; unclear D gene. Sequenced sample: sorted CD4+, CD8+, or CD8+CD57+ T cells (not recorded which) from PBMCs. As DNA, the CDR3 is TGTGCCAGCAGTGAAGTACCTAGCACAGATACGCAGTATTTT. This codes for CASSEVPSTDTQYF.